This section outlines one T cell receptor (beta chain) sequence together with its context. Its matching antigen is unknown. With autoimmune disease history or systemic immunosuppression, patients were excluded. Germline CDR1 SGHRS, CDR2 YFSETQ. This CDR3 spans 15 amino acids. The junction had 4 bases not matched to a gene; V was cut back by 5 bases and J by 0 bases. Measured with immunoSEQ multiplex PCR; TCRdb has only the in-frame clones, and not every one. The sample has about 31,000 clones; around 85% are singletons. This entry is derived from a study of OX40 agonist ivuxolimab in advanced cancers. In the study overall: Hepatocellular carcinoma, melanoma, renal cell or head and neck cancer was diagnosed in the dose-escalation patients.

Findings and limits, study-wide: At doses 0.1 to 3.0 mg/kg, CD4+ and CD8+ clones expanded. CD8+ T cells showed, on average, more clonal expansion than CD4+ cells.

This receptor was identified in an adult with an advanced solid tumor such as melanoma, head and neck, liver or kidney cancer. This chain connects TRBV5-1 to TRBJ1-1; TRBD1 agrees at 10 bases. Sequencing was performed on CD4+ or CD8+ T cells sorted from blood, taken in a trial of the OX40 agonist ivuxolimab. The chain's CDR3 is CASSWGQGMNTEAFF. CDR3 sequence (DNA): TGCGCCAGCAGTTGGGGACAGGGGATGAACACTGAAGCTTTCTTT.